The rows below give T cell receptor beta chains drawn from one sample of a study of blood T cell repertoires in COVID-19. Clones were read by immunoSEQ multiplex PCR, and TCRdb kept only the in-frame ones, dropping some. The profile shows 650,000 to 800,000 clones, around 90% of them singletons. The sequencing sample was made of peripheral blood. Receptor source: a woman between 18 and 29 years old with acute or convalescent COVID-19. Each CDR3 is given with its conserved first and last residue. The D gene is left open where the match is weak. Expanded clones are given a class, and other clones once, few, many or no size at all.

. TRBJ2-7 TRBV13 TRBD2 CASSTLTSGGGGEQYF TGTGCCAGCAGCACGCTGACTAGCGGGGGGGGAGGCGAGCAGTACTTC
. TRBJ2-1 TRBV6-5 TRBD2 CASSLLAGAPSRQFF TGTGCCAGCAGTCTTCTAGCGGGGGCCCCTAGCAGGCAGTTCTTC
. TRBJ1-1 TRBV19 . CASSIGGEAFF TGTGCCAGTAGTATTGGGGGGGAAGCTTTCTTT
. TRBJ1-5 TRBV28 . CASSTLNRDQPQHF TGTGCCAGCAGTACCCTCAACAGGGATCAGCCCCAGCATTTT
. TRBJ1-1 TRBV18 TRBD1 CASSPPGQGAGTEAFF TGTGCCAGCTCACCACCGGGACAGGGGGCAGGTACTGAAGCTTTCTTT
. TRBJ1-5 TRBV6-5 . CASGAALSNQPQHF TGTGCCAGCGGGGCGGCCCTATCAAATCAGCCCCAGCATTTT
. TRBJ1-2 TRBV13 TRBD1 CASSSQGQF TGTGCCAGCAGCTCCCAGGGACAGTTC
. TRBJ1-2 TRBV27 TRBD1 CASSGTGRDSSYGYTF TGTGCCAGCTCAGGGACAGGGAGGGATTCATCCTATGGCTACACCTTC
. TRBJ1-1 TRBV2 . CASSEYGTNVNTEAFF TGTGCCAGCAGTGAATACGGGACAAACGTGAACACTGAAGCTTTCTTT
. TRBJ1-6 TRBV27 . CASSLRVKVHSPLHF TGTGCCAGCAGTTTACGGGTCAAAGTCCATTCACCCCTCCACTTT
few TRBJ1-2 TRBV7-9 . CASSLMDRPNYGYTF TGTGCCAGCAGCTTGATGGACAGACCTAACTATGGCTACACCTTC
. TRBJ1-6 TRBV28 . CASSLPLDLLALHF TGTGCCAGCAGTTTACCCCTAGATTTGTTAGCCCTCCACTTT
. TRBJ1-1 TRBV10-3 . CAISVPGGNNTEAFF TGTGCCATCAGTGTCCCAGGAGGCAATAACACTGAAGCTTTCTTT
once TRBJ1-2 TRBV30 . CALNPGNSYGYTF TGTGCCCTGAACCCAGGGAATTCCTATGGCTACACCTTC
. TRBJ2-1 TRBV4-3 . CASSQDRSFYEQFF TGCGCCAGCAGCCAAGATCGGTCTTTCTATGAGCAGTTCTTC
. TRBJ2-4 TRBV19 TRBD1 CASTVQGAGGVQYF TGTGCCAGTACTGTACAGGGGGCGGGTGGTGTTCAGTACTTC
. TRBJ1-1 TRBV10-3 TRBD1 CASLQGDQAFF TGTGCCAGCTTACAGGGGGATCAAGCTTTCTTT
. TRBJ2-1 TRBV5-1 . CASSPSVSYNEQFF TGCGCCAGCAGTCCCTCGGTCTCGTACAATGAGCAGTTCTTC
. TRBJ1-2 TRBV6-1 . CASSEASSVFYGYTF TGTGCCAGCAGTGAAGCATCATCGGTTTTCTATGGCTACACCTTC
. TRBJ2-5 TRBV19 . CASSIPMGGATRETQYF TGTGCCAGTAGTATCCCCATGGGGGGGGCCACAAGAGAGACCCAGTACTTC
. TRBJ1-1 TRBV11-2 . CASSFRGEGNTEAFF TGTGCCAGCAGCTTCAGGGGTGAGGGGAACACTGAAGCTTTCTTT
. TRBJ1-1 TRBV5-1 . CASSLRVMNTEAFF TGCGCCAGCAGCTTGAGAGTTATGAACACTGAAGCTTTCTTT
. TRBJ2-3 TRBV6-1 . CASSEGGGGLDTQYF TGTGCCAGCAGTGAAGGAGGGGGGGGGTTAGATACGCAGTATTTT
few TRBJ2-2 TRBV2 . CASRVGQLANTGELFF TGTGCCAGCAGGGTGGGACAACTGGCGAACACCGGGGAGCTGTTTTTT
. TRBJ1-1 TRBV5-1 . CASSPGRGENTEAFF TGCGCCAGCAGCCCCGGGAGGGGGGAGAACACTGAAGCTTTCTTT
. TRBJ1-4 TRBV25-1 . CASSEYFLPSGANEKLFF TGTGCCAGCAGTGAATATTTTTTGCCTTCCGGAGCTAATGAAAAACTGTTTTTT
. TRBJ2-5 TRBV9 . CASSAGARAQETQYF TGTGCCAGCAGCGCTGGAGCGCGGGCACAAGAGACCCAGTACTTC
. TRBJ1-2 TRBV5-4 . CASSPERGGYTF TGTGCCAGCAGCCCCGAGCGGGGGGGCTACACCTTC
. TRBJ1-6 TRBV3-1/TRBV3-2 . CASSQEGGRGSPLHF TGTGCCAGCAGCCAAGAAGGGGGTAGAGGTTCACCCCTCCACTTT
once TRBJ1-4 TRBV5-5 TRBD1 CASSPPTGGTNEKLFF TGTGCCAGCAGCCCCCCCACAGGGGGGACTAATGAAAAACTGTTTTTT
. TRBJ1-1 TRBV11-2 . CASRTFGETEAFF TGTGCCAGCAGAACTTTCGGGGAGACTGAAGCTTTCTTT
. TRBJ2-7 TRBV30 . CAWSGTKFYEQYF TGTGCCTGGAGTGGGACAAAGTTCTACGAGCAGTACTTC
. TRBJ2-1 TRBV5-1 . CASSWYEYNEQFF TGCGCCAGCAGCTGGTACGAGTACAATGAGCAGTTCTTC
. TRBJ1-2 TRBV29-1 TRBD1 CSVERTGTGFYGYTF TGCAGCGTTGAAAGGACCGGGACAGGATTCTATGGCTACACCTTC
. TRBJ1-3 TRBV7-2 . CASSRGGAETGNTIYF TGTGCCAGCAGCCGTGGGGGGGCAGAGACTGGAAACACCATATATTTT
. TRBJ1-5 TRBV6-2/TRBV6-3 TRBD1 CASSDRGNQPQHF TGTGCCAGCAGTGACAGGGGGAATCAGCCCCAGCATTTT
. TRBJ2-1 TRBV18 TRBD1 CASSPDRHNEQFF TGTGCCAGCTCACCGGACAGGCATAATGAGCAGTTCTTC
. TRBJ1-2 TRBV19 . CASSLADNYGYTF TGTGCCAGTAGTCTGGCCGATAACTATGGCTACACCTTC
. TRBJ2-2 TRBV4-3 . CASSQEALAPGELFF TGCGCCAGCAGCCAAGAGGCACTAGCTCCCGGGGAGCTGTTTTTT
. TRBJ1-1 TRBV6-6 . CASSYEEQGKTEAFF TGTGCCAGCAGTTACGAGGAACAGGGAAAAACTGAAGCTTTCTTT
. TRBJ1-2 TRBV9 TRBD1 CASSTSDRDYGYTF TGTGCCAGCAGCACCTCGGACAGGGACTATGGCTACACCTTC
. TRBJ2-7 TRBV6-2/TRBV6-3 . CASSYRLSNYEQYF TGTGCCAGCAGTTACCGGTTATCAAACTACGAGCAGTACTTC
. TRBJ2-7 TRBV6-1 TRBD1 CASSEGQGAYEQYF TGTGCCAGCAGTGAGGGACAGGGGGCGTACGAGCAGTACTTC
once TRBJ2-6 TRBV25-1 TRBD1 CASSVRTGVSSGANVLTF TGTGCCAGCAGTGTTCGGACAGGGGTCAGCTCTGGGGCCAACGTCCTGACTTTC
. TRBJ1-2 TRBV7-9 . CASSLPKEGYTF TGTGCCAGCAGCTTGCCCAAGGAGGGCTACACCTTC
. TRBJ2-2 TRBV27 TRBD1 CASSLSRTGVNTGELFF TGTGCCAGCAGTTTATCGAGGACAGGGGTAAACACCGGGGAGCTGTTTTTT
. TRBJ2-5 TRBV9 . CASSHDVGVQETQYF TGTGCCAGCAGCCACGACGTGGGAGTCCAAGAGACCCAGTACTTC